A selection of T cell receptor beta chains follows, all from one sample in a study of OX40 agonist ivuxolimab in advanced cancers. TCRdb's table, derived via immunoSEQ multiplex PCR, lists solely in-frame clones and lacks some. The data contain about 79,000 clones, about 91% of them singletons. Sequencing used CD4+ or CD8+ T cells sorted from blood, obtained in a trial of the OX40 agonist ivuxolimab. The source is an adult with an advanced solid tumor such as melanoma, head and neck, liver or kidney cancer. Both conserved end residues are part of each CDR3. Each record gives: J gene, clone size, D gene, V gene, CDR3 protein, CDR3 DNA. A D gene is named only where the DNA matches it firmly. Rows give clone size only sometimes, using once, few, many, or a class for an expanded clone.

j_call: TRBJ2-1; clone_size: .; d_call: .; v_call: TRBV29-1; cdr3_aa: CSVEIWADEQFF; cdr3_nt: TGCAGCGTTGAAATCTGGGCCGATGAGCAGTTCTTC
j_call: TRBJ1-3; clone_size: once; d_call: .; v_call: TRBV5-5; cdr3_aa: CASSFRGSSGNTIYF; cdr3_nt: TGTGCCAGCAGCTTCCGGGGGAGTTCTGGAAACACCATATATTTT
j_call: TRBJ1-2; clone_size: once; d_call: .; v_call: TRBV28; cdr3_aa: CASRTENYGYTF; cdr3_nt: TGTGCCAGCCGGACAGAGAACTATGGCTACACCTTC
j_call: TRBJ2-3; clone_size: .; d_call: .; v_call: TRBV6-6; cdr3_aa: CASSYAVTDTQYF; cdr3_nt: TGTGCCAGCAGTTACGCTGTCACAGATACGCAGTATTTT
j_call: TRBJ2-5; clone_size: .; d_call: .; v_call: TRBV28; cdr3_aa: CASRSVRLRETQYF; cdr3_nt: TGTGCCAGCAGGTCCGTAAGGTTAAGAGAGACCCAGTACTTC
j_call: TRBJ1-4; clone_size: .; d_call: .; v_call: TRBV6-1; cdr3_aa: CASCPYPREKLFF; cdr3_nt: TGTGCCAGCTGCCCGTACCCTCGGGAAAAACTGTTTTTT
j_call: TRBJ1-4; clone_size: .; d_call: .; v_call: TRBV11-2; cdr3_aa: CASSSRRSEKLFF; cdr3_nt: TGTGCCAGCAGCTCCCGGCGTAGTGAAAAACTGTTTTTT
j_call: TRBJ1-3; clone_size: .; d_call: .; v_call: TRBV20-1; cdr3_aa: CSARGGNTIYF; cdr3_nt: TGCAGTGCTAGAGGGGGAAACACCATATATTTT
j_call: TRBJ1-2; clone_size: .; d_call: TRBD1; v_call: TRBV28; cdr3_aa: CASSPQTGGVSGYGYTF; cdr3_nt: TGTGCCAGCAGTCCCCAGACAGGGGGGGTGTCGGGCTATGGCTACACCTTC
j_call: TRBJ2-7; clone_size: .; d_call: .; v_call: TRBV13; cdr3_aa: CASSLRWAYEQYF; cdr3_nt: TGTGCCAGCAGCTTAAGGTGGGCCTACGAGCAGTACTTC
j_call: TRBJ1-2; clone_size: .; d_call: .; v_call: TRBV9; cdr3_aa: CASSVVGGVGYTF; cdr3_nt: TGTGCCAGCAGCGTAGTTGGGGGCGTTGGCTACACCTTC
j_call: TRBJ1-1; clone_size: .; d_call: .; v_call: TRBV19; cdr3_aa: CASIPGGGTEAFF; cdr3_nt: TGTGCCAGTATCCCAGGTGGGGGCACTGAAGCTTTCTTT
j_call: TRBJ2-3; clone_size: .; d_call: .; v_call: TRBV2; cdr3_aa: CASSRLEGSTDTQYF; cdr3_nt: TGTGCCAGCAGCCGACTCGAGGGGAGCACAGATACGCAGTATTTT
j_call: TRBJ1-4; clone_size: .; d_call: .; v_call: TRBV27; cdr3_aa: CASSLPILGKSNEKLFF; cdr3_nt: TGTGCCAGCAGTTTACCGATATTAGGTAAGTCTAATGAAAAACTGTTTTTT
j_call: TRBJ1-4; clone_size: .; d_call: .; v_call: TRBV19; cdr3_aa: CASSPGTELGEKLFF; cdr3_nt: TGTGCCAGTAGTCCAGGGACGGAACTTGGGGAAAAACTGTTTTTT
j_call: TRBJ1-4; clone_size: .; d_call: TRBD1; v_call: TRBV18; cdr3_aa: CASSPMTGTNEKLFF; cdr3_nt: TGTGCCAGCTCACCCATGACAGGGACTAATGAAAAACTGTTTTTT
j_call: TRBJ2-1; clone_size: .; d_call: TRBD1; v_call: TRBV4-1; cdr3_aa: CASSQDPGTGIGEQFF; cdr3_nt: TGCGCCAGCAGCCAAGATCCCGGGACAGGGATAGGAGAGCAGTTCTTC
j_call: TRBJ2-2; clone_size: .; d_call: TRBD2; v_call: TRBV4-2; cdr3_aa: CASSQAGRARTGELFF; cdr3_nt: TGTGCCAGCAGCCAAGCGGGGAGGGCGAGGACCGGGGAGCTGTTTTTT
j_call: TRBJ1-1; clone_size: .; d_call: .; v_call: TRBV28; cdr3_aa: CASSLMGGYTEAFF; cdr3_nt: TGTGCCAGCAGTTTAATGGGAGGGTATACTGAAGCTTTCTTT
j_call: TRBJ1-5; clone_size: .; d_call: .; v_call: TRBV21-1; cdr3_aa: CASTADADQPQHF; cdr3_nt: TGTGCCAGCACCGCAGACGCTGATCAGCCCCAGCATTTT
j_call: TRBJ2-7; clone_size: .; d_call: .; v_call: TRBV5-1; cdr3_aa: CASSLVPGAYEQYF; cdr3_nt: TGCGCCAGCAGCTTGGTACCCGGGGCCTACGAGCAGTACTTC
j_call: TRBJ2-2; clone_size: .; d_call: TRBD2; v_call: TRBV18; cdr3_aa: CASSPPGLAGGNTGELFF; cdr3_nt: TGTGCCAGCTCACCACCGGGACTAGCGGGAGGAAATACCGGGGAGCTGTTTTTT
j_call: TRBJ2-3; clone_size: .; d_call: .; v_call: TRBV14; cdr3_aa: CASSRQGGGKGTDTQYF; cdr3_nt: TGTGCCAGCAGCCGGCAGGGGGGAGGAAAGGGCACAGATACGCAGTATTTT
j_call: TRBJ1-1; clone_size: .; d_call: TRBD1; v_call: TRBV11-2; cdr3_aa: CASSLGTGLGTEAFF; cdr3_nt: TGTGCCAGCAGCTTAGGGACAGGGCTGGGCACTGAAGCTTTCTTT
j_call: TRBJ1-1; clone_size: .; d_call: TRBD1; v_call: TRBV19; cdr3_aa: CASSGDRGPNTEAFF; cdr3_nt: TGTGCCAGTAGTGGGGACAGGGGGCCCAACACTGAAGCTTTCTTT
j_call: TRBJ2-5; clone_size: .; d_call: TRBD1; v_call: TRBV2; cdr3_aa: CASSWRQGVEETQYF; cdr3_nt: TGTGCCAGCAGTTGGCGCCAGGGGGTAGAAGAGACCCAGTACTTC
j_call: TRBJ1-2; clone_size: .; d_call: TRBD1; v_call: TRBV5-6; cdr3_aa: CASSLITGGFGYTF; cdr3_nt: TGTGCCAGCAGCTTGATCACAGGGGGCTTTGGCTACACCTTC
j_call: TRBJ2-5; clone_size: few; d_call: .; v_call: TRBV2; cdr3_aa: CASSEGTAPNF; cdr3_nt: TGTGCCAGCAGTGAGGGGACGGCTCCCAACTTC
j_call: TRBJ2-3; clone_size: .; d_call: .; v_call: TRBV7-2; cdr3_aa: CASSSGVADTQYF; cdr3_nt: TGTGCCAGCAGCTCGGGAGTAGCGGATACGCAGTATTTT
j_call: TRBJ1-1; clone_size: .; d_call: .; v_call: TRBV19; cdr3_aa: CATRTQAVNTEAFF; cdr3_nt: TGTGCCACCCGAACCCAAGCCGTGAACACTGAAGCTTTCTTT
j_call: TRBJ2-1; clone_size: .; d_call: TRBD1; v_call: TRBV28; cdr3_aa: CASSPPGGRRNEQFF; cdr3_nt: TGTGCCAGCAGTCCGCCAGGGGGCCGGAGGAATGAGCAGTTCTTC
j_call: TRBJ2-4; clone_size: .; d_call: TRBD1; v_call: TRBV2; cdr3_aa: CASWGQGTIQYF; cdr3_nt: TGTGCCAGCTGGGGACAGGGGACCATTCAGTACTTC
j_call: TRBJ1-1; clone_size: .; d_call: .; v_call: TRBV5-6; cdr3_aa: CASRSLTTEAFF; cdr3_nt: TGTGCCAGCAGAAGTTTGACGACTGAAGCTTTCTTT
j_call: TRBJ1-1; clone_size: .; d_call: TRBD1; v_call: TRBV28; cdr3_aa: CASSARDRENTEAFF; cdr3_nt: TGTGCCAGCAGTGCCAGGGACAGGGAGAACACTGAAGCTTTCTTT
j_call: TRBJ1-1; clone_size: .; d_call: TRBD1; v_call: TRBV19; cdr3_aa: CASSLNRGPLAEAFF; cdr3_nt: TGTGCCAGTAGTCTAAACAGGGGGCCTCTCGCCGAAGCTTTCTTT
j_call: TRBJ1-5; clone_size: .; d_call: .; v_call: TRBV29-1; cdr3_aa: CSVVWGGSSNQPQHF; cdr3_nt: TGCAGCGTTGTGTGGGGGGGAAGTAGCAATCAGCCCCAGCATTTT
j_call: TRBJ2-7; clone_size: .; d_call: .; v_call: TRBV11-2; cdr3_aa: CASSLGLSLYEQYF; cdr3_nt: TGTGCCAGCAGCTTAGGGCTCTCTCTCTACGAGCAGTACTTC
j_call: TRBJ2-1; clone_size: .; d_call: TRBD2; v_call: TRBV28; cdr3_aa: CASSILAFEQFF; cdr3_nt: TGTGCCAGCAGTATACTAGCGTTTGAGCAGTTCTTC
j_call: TRBJ2-7; clone_size: .; d_call: .; v_call: TRBV7-8; cdr3_aa: CASSVGPGYEQYF; cdr3_nt: TGTGCCAGCAGCGTCGGACCGGGCTACGAGCAGTACTTC
j_call: TRBJ1-5; clone_size: .; d_call: .; v_call: TRBV7-2; cdr3_aa: CASSFSIHQPQHF; cdr3_nt: TGTGCCAGCAGCTTTTCTATTCATCAGCCCCAGCATTTT